The source of this T cell receptor beta chain is a study of cytomegalovirus exposure and HLA in healthy donors. The CDR3 extends over 17 amino acids. Germline CDR1 and CDR2: SGHRS and YFSETQ. Trimming removed 6 bases at V and 7 bases at J, with 25 bases between. For this clone: Its antigen is not identified.

Primers for the PCR totalled 60 Vbeta and 13 Jbeta. Sequenced by immunoSEQ multiplex PCR; TCRdb stores in-frame clones only, minus some. The sample lists 150,000 or so clones; roughly 83% were seen once. General study findings and limits: The sole available immune exposure information was CMV serostatus. TRBV6-2, TRBV6-3 and some other V segments were unresolvable in 87-base-pair reads. Later analysis identified a missense DCLRE1C variant that was linked to TCR beta V- and J-gene trimming.

Sequenced sample: PBMCs. V and J are TRBV5-1 and TRBJ1-4; D not resolved. The sequence came from a young man in good health and CMV-seronegative. CDR3 protein: CASTLTGPGMSGEKLFF. CDR3 bases: TGCGCCAGCACTCTGACTGGGCCGGGGATGTCGGGTGAAAAACTGTTTTTT.